This is a list of T cell receptor beta chains from one sample in a study of shared clonotypes between healthy human individuals. Clones were read by immunoSEQ multiplex PCR, and TCRdb kept only the in-frame ones, dropping some. The sample lists some 2.1 million clones, over 85% occurring once. Sequencing used naive CD8+ T cells sorted from blood. The receptor source for this set is a man younger than 30 in good health. CDR3s include the opening cysteine and the closing phenylalanine or tryptophan. A D gene is named only where the DNA matches it firmly. Clone size is stated in some rows and not others, as once, few, many or a class when expanded.

J	size	D	V	CDR3	DNA
TRBJ2-5	once	.	TRBV7-2	CASSLSYETQYF	TGTGCCAGCAGCTTGAGTTATGAGACCCAGTACTTC
TRBJ2-5	.	.	TRBV7-2	CASSPWGGLQETQYF	TGTGCCAGCAGCCCCTGGGGGGGGCTACAAGAGACCCAGTACTTC
TRBJ2-1	.	.	TRBV7-9	CASSSTSYNEQFF	TGTGCCAGCAGCTCCACCAGCTACAATGAGCAGTTCTTC
TRBJ2-7	.	TRBD1	TRBV13	CASSLEGQGHEQYF	TGTGCCAGCAGCTTAGAGGGACAGGGGCACGAGCAGTACTTC
TRBJ1-5	few	.	TRBV30	CAWSVRQGVNQPQHF	TGTGCCTGGAGTGTAAGGCAGGGCGTCAATCAGCCCCAGCATTTT
TRBJ2-7	.	.	TRBV9	CASSVGGIGSYEQYF	TGTGCCAGCAGCGTCGGCGGGATAGGCTCCTACGAGCAGTACTTC
TRBJ2-3	.	.	TRBV9	CASSVGLPDTQYF	TGTGCCAGCAGCGTAGGGTTGCCCGATACGCAGTATTTT
TRBJ2-7	.	.	TRBV28	CASSLDWGSDEQYF	TGTGCCAGCAGTTTAGATTGGGGTTCTGACGAGCAGTACTTC
TRBJ2-1	.	.	TRBV4-3	CASSQDWGSGWNEQFF	TGCGCCAGCAGCCAAGATTGGGGGAGTGGGTGGAATGAGCAGTTCTTC
TRBJ2-7	.	.	TRBV7-9	CASSTGGPEQYF	TGTGCCAGCAGCACTGGTGGGCCCGAGCAGTACTTC
TRBJ1-6	.	.	TRBV7-2	CASSLGALSSYNSPLHF	TGTGCCAGCAGCTTAGGAGCACTTAGCTCCTATAATTCACCCCTCCACTTT
TRBJ2-1	.	.	TRBV6-5	CASSYSAYGDHNEQFF	TGTGCCAGCAGTTACTCGGCATACGGGGACCACAATGAGCAGTTCTTC
TRBJ2-3	once	.	TRBV10-1	CASSDPGQSGLDTQYF	TGCGCCAGCAGTGACCCCGGCCAGTCGGGACTAGATACGCAGTATTTT
TRBJ2-7	once	TRBD1	TRBV5-1	CASSFSTGTYEQYF	TGCGCCAGCAGCTTTTCGACAGGGACCTACGAGCAGTACTTC
TRBJ2-7	.	.	TRBV5-4	CASSARPGADEQYF	TGTGCCAGCAGCGCCCGACCAGGGGCCGACGAGCAGTACTTC
TRBJ2-7	.	.	TRBV6-1	CATRGAYEQYF	TGTGCCACACGCGGAGCATACGAGCAGTACTTC
TRBJ1-4	.	.	TRBV27	CASSSTGRDNEKLFF	TGTGCCAGCAGTTCGACGGGACGGGATAATGAAAAACTGTTTTTT
TRBJ2-1	.	.	TRBV29-1	CSVRQENEQFF	TGCAGCGTTCGTCAGGAGAATGAGCAGTTCTTC
TRBJ2-7	.	TRBD1	TRBV4-3	CASSQRQGASNEQYF	TGCGCCAGCAGCCAACGGCAGGGGGCGAGTAACGAGCAGTACTTC
TRBJ2-5	.	.	TRBV5-4	CASSAAPGQETQYF	TGTGCCAGCAGTGCCGCCCCCGGCCAAGAGACCCAGTACTTC
TRBJ2-3	.	TRBD1	TRBV6-5	CASSYEGAGTDTQYF	TGTGCCAGCAGTTACGAGGGGGCCGGCACAGATACGCAGTATTTT
TRBJ1-2	.	TRBD1	TRBV6-5	CASSYVTGDGYTF	TGTGCCAGCAGTTACGTGACAGGGGATGGCTACACCTTC
TRBJ2-3	.	TRBD1	TRBV2	CASSEERGRVDTQYF	TGTGCCAGCAGTGAGGAGAGGGGGCGAGTAGATACGCAGTATTTT
TRBJ2-7	.	.	TRBV15	CATTAGAEYEQYF	TGTGCCACCACAGCAGGGGCCGAATACGAGCAGTACTTC
TRBJ1-1	.	TRBD1	TRBV2	CASSEEGVRGIMNTEAFF	TGTGCCAGCAGTGAAGAAGGTGTCAGGGGGATTATGAACACTGAAGCTTTCTTT
TRBJ2-1	.	.	TRBV27	CASSLDGPSSYNEQFF	TGTGCCAGCAGTTTAGACGGCCCTAGCTCCTACAATGAGCAGTTCTTC
TRBJ1-1	.	TRBD1	TRBV2	CASSSGTENTEAFF	TGTGCCAGCAGTTCCGGGACAGAGAACACTGAAGCTTTCTTT
TRBJ2-3	once	.	TRBV7-2	CASSFWGERPGTDTQYF	TGTGCCAGCAGCTTTTGGGGTGAAAGACCTGGCACAGATACGCAGTATTTT
TRBJ2-3	.	.	TRBV9	CASSVAEGGTTDTQYF	TGTGCCAGCAGCGTAGCGGAAGGGGGGACAACAGATACGCAGTATTTT
TRBJ1-2	.	.	TRBV29-1	CSVEEVGNYGYTF	TGCAGCGTTGAAGAAGTAGGAAACTATGGCTACACCTTC
TRBJ2-1	.	TRBD2	TRBV6-6	CASSYEAGGYNEQFF	TGTGCCAGCAGTTACGAGGCGGGGGGCTACAATGAGCAGTTCTTC
TRBJ2-7	.	TRBD1	TRBV19	CASSTNRDRYEQYF	TGTGCCAGTAGTACAAACCGGGACAGGTACGAGCAGTACTTC
TRBJ2-7	.	TRBD2	TRBV5-6	CASSLGGLDTTYEQYF	TGTGCCAGCAGCTTGGGGGGACTAGATACAACCTACGAGCAGTACTTC
TRBJ2-2	.	.	TRBV7-9	CASSLAGTGELFF	TGTGCCAGCAGCTTAGCGGGAACCGGGGAGCTGTTTTTT
TRBJ2-5	.	.	TRBV5-6	CASSSVSGVAETQYF	TGTGCCAGCAGCTCTGTTTCGGGGGTGGCAGAGACCCAGTACTTC
TRBJ2-2	.	.	TRBV4-3	CASSLYDRNTGELFF	TGCGCCAGCAGCCTCTATGACAGAAACACCGGGGAGCTGTTTTTT
TRBJ1-1	.	.	TRBV6-5	CASSFREGNTEAFF	TGTGCCAGCAGCTTTAGGGAGGGGAACACTGAAGCTTTCTTT
TRBJ1-4	.	TRBD1	TRBV9	CASSGTGGGHEKLFF	TGTGCCAGCAGCGGCACAGGGGGCGGACATGAAAAACTGTTTTTT
TRBJ2-1	.	.	TRBV27	CASSLSGLRNEQFF	TGTGCCAGCAGTTTATCTGGGCTCCGCAATGAGCAGTTCTTC
TRBJ1-1	.	.	TRBV19	CASIPRGEGIEAFF	TGTGCCAGTATCCCCCGGGGGGAGGGGATTGAAGCTTTCTTT
TRBJ2-5	once	.	TRBV5-6	CASSPKTGPTGWSETQYF	TGTGCCAGCAGCCCGAAAACGGGTCCAACAGGGTGGAGTGAGACCCAGTACTTC
TRBJ1-6	.	TRBD1	TRBV27	CASSTRQGPSYNSPLHF	TGTGCCAGCAGTACCCGACAGGGTCCCTCCTATAATTCACCCCTCCACTTT
TRBJ2-5	once	.	TRBV7-9	CASSLQAGAEGQYF	TGTGCCAGCAGCTTACAGGCAGGGGCAGAGGGCCAGTACTTC
TRBJ1-1	.	.	TRBV6-5	CASSPLGGEAFF	TGTGCCAGCAGCCCCCTGGGGGGAGAGGCTTTCTTT
TRBJ2-5	.	TRBD2	TRBV7-9	CASSQGLAGGETQYF	TGTGCCAGCAGCCAGGGACTAGCGGGAGGAGAGACCCAGTACTTC
TRBJ2-1	once	TRBD1	TRBV27	CASRTGGANEQFF	TGTGCCAGCCGGACAGGGGGCGCCAATGAGCAGTTCTTC
TRBJ2-3	.	TRBD2	TRBV10-3	CAITSGSVYTQYF	TGTGCCATAACGAGCGGGAGTGTGTATACGCAGTATTTT